This T cell receptor (beta chain) stems from a study of T cells in Graves' hyperthyroidism and ophthalmopathy. The CDR3 runs to 14 residues. Per germline, CDR1 SGHVS and CDR2 FQNEAQ. V lost 5 bases to trimming and J lost 4 bases, with 14 bases between them. RNA transcripts provided the source from which TCR beta CDR3 regions were amplified. In the first-round RT-PCR of the TCR CDR3, the HTBI primer set was used. TCRdb independently ran MiXCR on the multiplex PCR reads; one entry per CDR3 protein. This table has about 510,000 distinct CDR3 sequences, over 45% appearing once. This TCR derives from an adult woman with Graves' disease, either hyperthyroidism or ophthalmopathy (not recorded which). The sequencing input was peripheral blood or thyroid tissue (not recorded which). V is TRBV7-8 and J is TRBJ1-1; tentative D call: TRBD1 (5 bases). The CDR3, as DNA: TGTGCCAGCAGCCCTAGGTCTAGGGGCACTGAAGCTTTCTTT. Translated: CASSPRSRGTEAFF.